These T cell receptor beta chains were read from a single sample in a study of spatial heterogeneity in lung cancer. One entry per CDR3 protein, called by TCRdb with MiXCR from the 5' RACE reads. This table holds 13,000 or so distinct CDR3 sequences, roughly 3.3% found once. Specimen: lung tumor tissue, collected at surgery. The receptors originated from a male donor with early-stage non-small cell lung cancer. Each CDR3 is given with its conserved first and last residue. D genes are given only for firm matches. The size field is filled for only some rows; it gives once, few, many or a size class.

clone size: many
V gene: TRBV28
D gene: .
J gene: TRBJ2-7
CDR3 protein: CASSSGGFLDYEQYF
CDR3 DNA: TGTGCCAGCAGTTCTGGGGGTTTCCTAGACTACGAGCAGTACTTC

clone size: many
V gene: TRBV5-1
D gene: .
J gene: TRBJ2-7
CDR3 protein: CASTLGQTQAYEQYF
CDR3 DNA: TGCGCCAGCACCCTCGGACAGACTCAGGCCTACGAGCAGTACTTC

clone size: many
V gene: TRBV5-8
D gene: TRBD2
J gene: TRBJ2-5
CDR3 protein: CASSFRAGGPGTQYF
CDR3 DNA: TGTGCCAGCAGCTTCCGAGCGGGGGGGCCGGGGACCCAGTACTTC

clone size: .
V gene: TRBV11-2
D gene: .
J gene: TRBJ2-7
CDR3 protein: CASSLDRQGAHEQYF
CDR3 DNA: TGTGCCAGCAGCTTAGACCGGCAGGGCGCCCACGAGCAGTACTTC

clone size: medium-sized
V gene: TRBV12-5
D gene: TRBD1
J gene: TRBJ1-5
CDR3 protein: CASSSFSGQGFRQPQHF
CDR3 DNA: TGTGCTAGTAGTTCCTTTTCGGGACAGGGGTTCCGTCAGCCCCAGCATTTT

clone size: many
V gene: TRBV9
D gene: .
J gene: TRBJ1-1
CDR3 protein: CASSVGALNTEAFF
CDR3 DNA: TGTGCCAGCAGCGTAGGAGCCCTGAACACTGAAGCTTTCTTT

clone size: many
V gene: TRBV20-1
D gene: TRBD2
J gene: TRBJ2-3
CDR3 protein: CSARGLAGGREDTQYF
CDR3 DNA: TGCAGTGCTAGGGGACTAGCGGGGGGGCGGGAAGATACGCAGTATTTT

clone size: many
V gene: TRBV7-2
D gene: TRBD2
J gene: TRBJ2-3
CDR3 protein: CASSLGPSGATDTQYF
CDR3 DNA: TGTGCCAGCAGCTTAGGTCCTAGCGGGGCAACAGATACGCAGTATTTT

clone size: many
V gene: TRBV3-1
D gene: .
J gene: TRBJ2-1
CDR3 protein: CASSQVSFITGFQGAHEQFF
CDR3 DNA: TGTGCCAGCAGCCAAGTTTCGTTTATAACGGGTTTCCAGGGCGCCCATGAGCAGTTCTTC

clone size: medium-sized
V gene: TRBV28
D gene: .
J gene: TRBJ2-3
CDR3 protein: CASRGLAQYF
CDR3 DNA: TGTGCCAGCAGGGGCCTCGCGCAGTATTTT

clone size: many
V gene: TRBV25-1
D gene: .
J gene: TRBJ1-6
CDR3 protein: CASKSSGPRMGNSPLHF
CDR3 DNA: TGTGCCAGCAAGAGCTCCGGGCCGCGGATGGGAAATTCACCCCTCCACTTT

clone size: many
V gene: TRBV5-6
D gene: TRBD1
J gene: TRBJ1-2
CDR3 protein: CASSLVQGARYGYTF
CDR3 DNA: TGTGCCAGCAGCTTGGTACAGGGGGCTCGGTATGGCTACACCTTC

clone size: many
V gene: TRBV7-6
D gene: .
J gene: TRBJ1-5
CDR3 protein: CASSSQGGQPQHF
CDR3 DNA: TGTGCCAGCAGCTCACAGGGTGGTCAGCCCCAGCATTTT

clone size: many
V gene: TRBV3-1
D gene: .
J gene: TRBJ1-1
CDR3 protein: CASSRVGGDTEAFF
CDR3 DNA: TGTGCCAGCAGCCGAGTAGGGGGTGACACTGAAGCTTTCTTT

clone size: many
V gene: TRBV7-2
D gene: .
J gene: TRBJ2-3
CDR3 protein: CASSLRPLGASTDTQYF
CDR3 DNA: TGTGCCAGCAGCTTACGACCTCTGGGGGCTAGCACAGATACGCAGTATTTT

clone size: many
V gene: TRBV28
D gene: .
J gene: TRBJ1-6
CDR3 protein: CASSTTVGNNSPLHF
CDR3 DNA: TGTGCCAGCAGCACCACGGTGGGCAATAATTCACCCCTCCACTTT

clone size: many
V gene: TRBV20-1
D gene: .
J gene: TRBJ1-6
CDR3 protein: CSASGYNSPLHF
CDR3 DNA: TGCAGTGCTAGTGGCTATAATTCACCCCTCCACTTT

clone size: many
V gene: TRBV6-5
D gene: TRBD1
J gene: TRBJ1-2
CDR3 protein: CASSPNEGQGANGYTF
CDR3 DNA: TGTGCCAGCAGTCCAAACGAGGGACAGGGGGCGAATGGCTACACCTTC

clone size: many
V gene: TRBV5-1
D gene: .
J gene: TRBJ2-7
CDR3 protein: CASRHRETYEQYF
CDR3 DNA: TGCGCCAGCAGACACCGGGAGACCTACGAGCAGTACTTC

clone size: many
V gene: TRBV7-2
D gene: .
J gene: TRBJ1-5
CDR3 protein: CASSSTGSAQHF
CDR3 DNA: TGTGCCAGCAGCTCAACAGGATCAGCCCAGCATTTT

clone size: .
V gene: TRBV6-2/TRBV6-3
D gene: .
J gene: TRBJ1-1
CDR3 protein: CASSYSEGLSTEAFF
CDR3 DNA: TGTGCCAGCAGTTACTCGGAGGGGTTAAGCACTGAAGCTTTCTTT

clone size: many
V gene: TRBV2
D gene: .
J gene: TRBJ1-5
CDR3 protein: CASSPSMGGNQPQHF
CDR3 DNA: TGTGCCAGCAGCCCCTCTATGGGGGGAAATCAGCCCCAGCATTTT

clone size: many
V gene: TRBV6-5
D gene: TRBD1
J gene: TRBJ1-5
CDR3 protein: CASRRAGQGLISNQPQHF
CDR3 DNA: TGTGCCAGCAGGCGCGCGGGACAGGGCCTCATTAGCAATCAGCCCCAGCATTTT

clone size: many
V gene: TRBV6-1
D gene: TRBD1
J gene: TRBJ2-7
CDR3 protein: CASGYRDRGFDEQYF
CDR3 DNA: TGTGCCAGCGGGTACCGGGACAGGGGGTTCGACGAGCAGTACTTC

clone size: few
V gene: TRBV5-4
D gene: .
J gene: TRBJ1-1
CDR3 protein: CASSLAYGMNTEAFF
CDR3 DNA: TGTGCCAGCAGCCTAGCATACGGAATGAACACTGAAGCTTTCTTT

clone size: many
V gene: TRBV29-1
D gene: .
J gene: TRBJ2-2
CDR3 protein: CSVGHRVSTGELFF
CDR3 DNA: TGCAGCGTGGGACACCGGGTGAGCACCGGGGAGCTGTTTTTT

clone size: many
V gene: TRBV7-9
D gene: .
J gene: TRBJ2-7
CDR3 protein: CASSRTGSLNEQYF
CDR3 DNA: TGTGCCAGCAGTCGAACAGGGTCTCTCAACGAGCAGTACTTC

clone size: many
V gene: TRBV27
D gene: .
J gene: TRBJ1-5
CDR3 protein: CASSRTGNQPQHF
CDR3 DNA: TGTGCCAGCAGTCGGACGGGCAATCAGCCCCAGCATTTT

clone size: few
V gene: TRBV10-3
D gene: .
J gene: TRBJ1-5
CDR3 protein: CAISEGGGAGNQPQHF
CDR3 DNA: TGTGCCATCAGTGAGGGGGGGGGGGCAGGCAATCAGCCCCAGCATTTT

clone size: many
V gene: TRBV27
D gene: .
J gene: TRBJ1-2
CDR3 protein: CASSPAGGVYGYTF
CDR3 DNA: TGTGCCAGCAGTCCCGCGGGGGGCGTCTATGGCTACACCTTC

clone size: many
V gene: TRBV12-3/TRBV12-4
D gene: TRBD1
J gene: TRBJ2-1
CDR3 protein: CASSSRDRGGNEQFF
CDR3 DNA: TGTGCCAGCAGTTCCCGGGACAGGGGAGGCAATGAGCAGTTCTTC

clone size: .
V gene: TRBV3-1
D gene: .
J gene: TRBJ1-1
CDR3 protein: CASSQASSASTEAFF
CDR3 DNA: TGTGCCAGCAGCCAAGCTTCGTCCGCGAGCACTGAAGCTTTCTTT

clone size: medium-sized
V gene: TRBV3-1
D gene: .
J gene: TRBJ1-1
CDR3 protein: CASSQVSLQMNTEAFF
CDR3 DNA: TGTGCCAGCAGCCAAGTTTCATTACAGATGAACACTGAAGCTTTCTTT

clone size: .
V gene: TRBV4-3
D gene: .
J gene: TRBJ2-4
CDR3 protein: CASSQDRGLDMQYF
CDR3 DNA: TGCGCCAGCAGCCAAGACCGGGGCCTGGACATGCAGTACTTC

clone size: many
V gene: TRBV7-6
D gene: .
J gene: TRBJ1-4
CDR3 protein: CASSLLPSGINEKLFF
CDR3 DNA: TGTGCCAGCAGCCTCCTCCCGTCAGGGATTAATGAAAAACTGTTTTTT

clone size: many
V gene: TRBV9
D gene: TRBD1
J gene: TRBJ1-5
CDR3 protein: CASSEQGDQPQHF
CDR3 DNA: TGTGCCAGCAGCGAACAGGGGGATCAGCCCCAGCATTTT

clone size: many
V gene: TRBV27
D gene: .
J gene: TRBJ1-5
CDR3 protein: CASSLVGQPQHF
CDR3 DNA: TGTGCCAGCAGTTTGGTCGGTCAGCCCCAGCATTTT

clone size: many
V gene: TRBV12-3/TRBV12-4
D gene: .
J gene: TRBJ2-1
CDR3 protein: CASSPSTNEQFF
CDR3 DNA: TGTGCCAGCAGCCCGTCCACTAATGAGCAGTTCTTC

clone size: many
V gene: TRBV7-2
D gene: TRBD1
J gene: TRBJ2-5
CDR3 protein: CASSPGTGGAKETQYF
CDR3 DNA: TGTGCCAGCAGCCCAGGGACAGGAGGGGCTAAAGAGACCCAGTACTTC

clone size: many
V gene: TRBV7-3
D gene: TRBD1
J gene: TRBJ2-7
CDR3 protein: CASSLPDRDRGHEQYF
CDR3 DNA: TGTGCCAGCAGCTTGCCCGACCGGGACAGGGGCCACGAGCAGTACTTC

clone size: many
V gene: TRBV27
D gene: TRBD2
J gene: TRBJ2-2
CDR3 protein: CASSLRGTSGGSNTGELFF
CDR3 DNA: TGTGCCAGCAGTTTAAGGGGGACTAGCGGGGGGTCGAACACCGGGGAGCTGTTTTTT

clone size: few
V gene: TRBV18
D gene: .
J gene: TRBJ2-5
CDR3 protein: CASSLGVYLEKETQYF
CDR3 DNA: TGTGCCAGCTCGCTAGGAGTCTACTTAGAGAAAGAGACCCAGTACTTC

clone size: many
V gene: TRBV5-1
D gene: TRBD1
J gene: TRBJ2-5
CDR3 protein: CASSLLTGETQYF
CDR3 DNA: TGCGCCAGCAGCCTCCTGACAGGGGAGACCCAGTACTTC

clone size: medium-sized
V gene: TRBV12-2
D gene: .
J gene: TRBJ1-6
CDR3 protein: CASPRRTDNSPLHF
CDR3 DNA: TGTGCAAGTCCCCGAAGGACAGATAATTCACCCCTCCACTTT

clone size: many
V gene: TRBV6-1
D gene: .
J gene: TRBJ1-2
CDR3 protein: CASSETVGYYGYTF
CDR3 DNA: TGTGCCAGCAGTGAAACTGTGGGGTACTATGGCTACACCTTC

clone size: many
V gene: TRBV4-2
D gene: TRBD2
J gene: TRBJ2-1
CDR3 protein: CASSATASGGYNEQFF
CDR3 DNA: TGTGCCAGCAGCGCAACGGCCAGCGGGGGGTACAATGAGCAGTTCTTC

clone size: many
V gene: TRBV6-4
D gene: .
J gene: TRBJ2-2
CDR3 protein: CASSDGDTGELFF
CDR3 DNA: TGTGCCAGCAGTGACGGGGACACCGGGGAGCTGTTTTTT

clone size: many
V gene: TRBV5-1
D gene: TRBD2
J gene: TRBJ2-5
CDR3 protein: CASSLQAGVQETQYF
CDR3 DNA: TGCGCCAGCAGCTTGCAGGCGGGGGTCCAAGAGACCCAGTACTTC

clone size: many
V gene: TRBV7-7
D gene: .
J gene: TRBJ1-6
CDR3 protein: CASSPGQNSPLHF
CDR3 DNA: TGTGCTAGCAGCCCAGGACAGAATTCACCCCTCCACTTT

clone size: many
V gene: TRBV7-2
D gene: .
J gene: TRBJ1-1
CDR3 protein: CASSLKTTPSPLEAFF
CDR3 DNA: TGTGCCAGCAGCTTAAAAACGACCCCCTCACCCCTTGAAGCTTTCTTT

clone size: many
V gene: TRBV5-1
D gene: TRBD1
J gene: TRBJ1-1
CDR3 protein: CASSLGAQGASTEAFF
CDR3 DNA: TGCGCCAGCAGCTTGGGTGCACAGGGGGCGAGCACTGAAGCTTTCTTT

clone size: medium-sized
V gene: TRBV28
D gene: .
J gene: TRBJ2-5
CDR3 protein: CASSGDESQETQYF
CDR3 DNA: TGTGCCAGCAGTGGAGACGAAAGCCAAGAGACCCAGTACTTC

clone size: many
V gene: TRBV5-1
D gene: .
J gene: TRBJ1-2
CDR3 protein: CASRNGEGGYTF
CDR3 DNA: TGCGCCAGCAGGAACGGGGAGGGCGGCTACACCTTC

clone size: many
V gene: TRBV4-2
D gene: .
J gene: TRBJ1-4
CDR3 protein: CASSQERSLGQQGRVRSNEKLFF
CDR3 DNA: TGTGCCAGCAGCCAAGAGAGATCTCTGGGACAACAGGGTCGGGTTCGATCTAATGAAAAACTGTTTTTT

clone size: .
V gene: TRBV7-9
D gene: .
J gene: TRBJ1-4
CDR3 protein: CASCRTATNEKLFF
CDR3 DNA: TGTGCCAGCTGTCGGACAGCAACTAATGAAAAACTGTTTTTT